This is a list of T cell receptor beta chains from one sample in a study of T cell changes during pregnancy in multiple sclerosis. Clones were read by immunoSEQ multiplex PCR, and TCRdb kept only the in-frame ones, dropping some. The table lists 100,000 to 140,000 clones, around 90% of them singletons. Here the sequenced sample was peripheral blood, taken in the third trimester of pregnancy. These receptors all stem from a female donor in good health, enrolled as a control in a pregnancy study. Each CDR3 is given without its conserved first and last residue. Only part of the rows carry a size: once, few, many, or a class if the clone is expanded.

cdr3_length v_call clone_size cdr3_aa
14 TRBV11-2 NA ASSLVREAYAGELF
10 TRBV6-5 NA ASSQGEETQY
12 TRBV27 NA ASSLDRGMETQY
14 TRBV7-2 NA ASSLLGGGLKQGYT
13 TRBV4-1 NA ASSPGPLARTEAF
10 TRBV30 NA AWRDKLHEQY
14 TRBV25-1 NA ASSEGTGPFLKPQH
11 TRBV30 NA AWSTGHSEKLF
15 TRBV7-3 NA ASSVSGGGTGVNEAF
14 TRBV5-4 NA ASSLGQGAAASEQY
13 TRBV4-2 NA ASSQTLGEQGTQY
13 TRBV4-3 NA ASSQDNAQGYEQY
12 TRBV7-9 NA ASSPPHNNYGYT
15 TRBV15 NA ATSRDQGILKTDTQY
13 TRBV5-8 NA ASSLERTSGNTIY
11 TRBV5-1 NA ASSPVMNTEAF
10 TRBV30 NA AGGGSGNTIY
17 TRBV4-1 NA ASSQADAPTGGGTDTQY
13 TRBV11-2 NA ASSFRGTTNYGYT
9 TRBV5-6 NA ASSTQGGYT
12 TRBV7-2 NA ASSEQGGNEKLF
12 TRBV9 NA ASSVEPGGDTQY
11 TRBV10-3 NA ATEKGVNTEAF
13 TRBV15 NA ATSRDGGPGEKLF
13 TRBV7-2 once ASSTSGGAGETQY
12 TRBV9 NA ASSPLRGETEAF
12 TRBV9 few ASSVEGADTEAF
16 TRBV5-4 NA ASSSGLAGGQSTGELF
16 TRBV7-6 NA ASSNRDPPLGAKNIQY
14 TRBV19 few ASSIVGTSGAYEQF
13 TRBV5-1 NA ASSSSDRGDSPLH
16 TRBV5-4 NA ASSLGGQGGMEVYGYT
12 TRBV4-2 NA ASSQRGNTYEQY
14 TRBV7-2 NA ASSLMTGAVNQPQH
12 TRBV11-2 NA ASNLAGVYNEQF
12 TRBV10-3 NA AISETTGNYEQY
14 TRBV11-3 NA ASSPAARGYQETQY
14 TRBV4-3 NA ASSQGTTASYNEQF
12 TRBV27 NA ASSYLLGQAGYT
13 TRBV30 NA ACLKGNSYNSPLH
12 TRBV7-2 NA ASSAGTVNSPLH
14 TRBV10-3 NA AISEPADRAAETQY
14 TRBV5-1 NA ASSLRGSGSGNTIY
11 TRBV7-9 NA ASSPRDRSEQY
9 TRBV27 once ASSFGREAF
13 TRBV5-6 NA ASSPLAGGGNTIY
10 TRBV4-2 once ASLAESNEQF
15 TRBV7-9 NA ASSLRTGVGSNYGYT
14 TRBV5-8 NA ASTRRSSGGADTQY
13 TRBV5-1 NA ASSQGQGLNEKLF
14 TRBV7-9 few ASSLGDSRISYEQY
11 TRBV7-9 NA ASTLQGNTEAF
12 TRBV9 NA ASSVEPVSYEQY
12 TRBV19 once ASMGLAGTDTQY
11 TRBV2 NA ATRTGIRDEQF
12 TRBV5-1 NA ASSGTTGSYEQY
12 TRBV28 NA ASSFRGQTNEQY
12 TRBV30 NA AWSEGANVYGYT
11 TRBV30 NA AWGTGANYGYT